Shown below are 17 T cell receptor beta chains from a single sample sequenced in a study of cytomegalovirus exposure and HLA in healthy donors. The PCR made use of 60 Vbeta and 13 Jbeta primers. Assay: immunoSEQ multiplex PCR; the TCRdb copy retains only in-frame clones and omits some. This table holds fewer than 150,000 clones, around 74% found once. The specimen was PBMCs. These receptors were collected from a man between 60 and 75 years old in good health and CMV-seropositive.

V usage is TRBV2 and J usage is TRBJ2-5, with D perhaps matching TRBD1 (6 bases). The end of the DNA fits TRBJ2-7 better, so the J call may be wrong. The CDR3 runs to 14 residues. CDR1 and CDR2 (germline): SNHLY, FYNNEI. CDR3 bases: TGTGCCAGCAGTGGGATGGACAGCGTTTACGAGCAGTACTTC. Translated, it gives CASSGMDSVYEQYF.

The genes are TRBV5-1 and TRBJ2-6, with 7 bases fitting TRBD2. V dropped 3 bases and J dropped 0; count of bases not matched to a gene: 9. This CDR3 contains 18 residues. CDR1 is SGHRS, CDR2 YFSETQ, per germline. The CDR3 here is CASSWDLRDYSGANVLTF. CDR3 sequence (DNA): TGCGCCAGCAGCTGGGACCTAAGGGACTACTCTGGGGCCAACGTCCTGACTTTC.

This rearrangement joins TRBV5-1 to TRBJ1-2; 10 bases are a match to TRBD1. The CDR3 covers 14 residues. The ends lost 2 bases at V and 11 bases at J; junction bases unmatched: 9. Germline-derived CDR1 and CDR2 are SGHRS and YFSETQ. Written as DNA, the CDR3 is TGCGCCAGCAGCTTCTCGACAGGGGGCATGGGGTACACCTTC. Translation gives CASSFSTGGMGYTF.

The J gene is TRBJ1-6, the V gene TRBV5-1; possible D gene TRBD1, 6 bases. The CDR3 totals 16 residues. The ends were cut back, 0 bases at V and 7 bases at J, with 14 bases in the middle. The germline gives CDR1 SGHRS, CDR2 YFSETQ. CDR3 loop: CASSLARTAPNSPLHF. Written as DNA, the CDR3 is TGCGCCAGCAGCTTGGCCAGGACAGCTCCAAATTCACCCCTCCACTTT.

This clone was observed once. The V gene is TRBV4-1, the J gene TRBJ2-7; no reliable D call. V lost 6 bases, J lost 0 bases, and 15 bases lay in between. Germline lookup yields CDR1 MGHRA and CDR2 YSYEKL. This CDR3 has 15 amino acids. In DNA, the CDR3 is TGCGCCAGCAGTCCCGAGGTGGCCCTCTCCTACGAGCAGTACTTC. Translating gives CASSPEVALSYEQYF.

This clone was counted between two and nine times. The chain is built from TRBV9 and TRBJ2-5; a possible D gene is TRBD2 (6 bases). The CDR3 loop spans 15 amino acids. V lost 0 bases to trimming and J lost 5 bases, with 14 bases between them. The germline gives CDR1 SGDLS, CDR2 YYNGEE. CDR3 sequence reads: CASSVDSGRGETQYF. CDR3 bases: TGTGCCAGCAGCGTAGATTCGGGACGGGGGGAGACCCAGTACTTC.

V gene TRBV5-1 combines with J gene TRBJ1-4; TRBD1 matches 7 bases. CDR3 size: 14 residues. Unmatched junction bases numbered 7, after V lost 4 bases and J lost 7 bases. Germline CDR1 reads SGHRS; CDR2 reads YFSETQ. The CDR3 loop reads CASSMTGIVEKLFF. CDR3 in DNA: TGCGCCAGCAGCATGACAGGGATCGTTGAAAAACTGTTTTTT.

The chain is built from TRBV27 and TRBJ2-1; TRBD1 agrees at 9 bases. V lost 4 bases to trimming and J lost 4 bases; unmatched junction nucleotides: 5. In germline, CDR1 is MNHEY, CDR2 SMNVEV (reference sequence). This CDR3 region has 15 residues. The CDR3 nucleotides read TGTGCCAGCAGTTCCGGACAGGGGTTTTACAATGAGCAGTTCTTC. Protein: CASSSGQGFYNEQFF.

V is TRBV11-3 and J is TRBJ1-4; possible D gene TRBD1, 6 bases. The germline CDR1 and CDR2 sequences are SGHNT and YENEEA. Trimming cost V 3 bases and J 6 bases, with 8 bases left between them. This CDR3 contains 13 residues. CDR3 in DNA: TGTGCCAGCAGCTTGCGGACAGATGAAAAACTGTTTTTT. Translating it yields CASSLRTDEKLFF.

The chain has TRBV18 and TRBJ2-2; TRBD2 matches at 14 bases. The trim removed 6 bases at V and 4 bases at J, leaving 7 bases unmatched. Germline assignment: CDR1 KGHSH and CDR2 LQKENI. The CDR3 length is 17 residues. In DNA form, the CDR3 reads TGTGCCAGCTCCGGGGGACTAGCGGGAGTCAGCACCGGGGAGCTGTTTTTT. This codes for CASSGGLAGVSTGELFF.

The chain employs TRBV5-1 and TRBJ1-2; D unresolved. The germline V gene has CDR1 SGHRS and CDR2 YFSETQ. The V gene lost 7 bases and the J gene lost 2 bases, with 18 bases spanning the gap. The CDR3 is 15 amino acids. The CDR3 here is CASQSSGTGNYGYTF. The DNA of the CDR3 is TGCGCCAGCCAATCTTCAGGCACGGGAAACTATGGCTACACCTTC.

The V and J genes are TRBV4-1 and TRBJ2-3; 8 positions match TRBD2. Germline CDR1 is MGHRA and CDR2 is YSYEKL. With V trimmed by 1 base and J by 4 bases, 7 bases remained unmatched. The CDR3 length is 16 residues. The CDR3 DNA sequence: TGCGCCAGCAGCCAAGCCCCTAGCGGGTTCCCAGATACGCAGTATTTT. As protein: CASSQAPSGFPDTQYF.

The J gene is TRBJ2-5, the V gene TRBV19, with a possible D match to TRBD2 (5 bases). Deletions cut 6 bases from V and 5 bases from J, with 13 bases between. The CDR3 extends over 13 amino acids. Germline lookup yields CDR1 LNHDA and CDR2 SQIVND (reference sequence). The CDR3, as DNA: TGTGCCAGTAGCCCGGGTCGGAGGGAGACCCAGTACTTC. Translated, it gives CASSPGRRETQYF.

The chain combines TRBV9 with TRBJ1-2; TRBD1 matches 8 bases. The germline CDR1 and CDR2 sequences are SGDLS and YYNGEE. This CDR3 has 16 residues. The V and J ends lost 4 bases and 5 bases, in that order; junction bases with no gene match: 13. DNA of the CDR3: TGTGCCAGCAGCCCACGTGCGACAGGGGTGGTTTATGGCTACACCTTC. Its translation is CASSPRATGVVYGYTF. Based on the CDR3 plus reference TRBV9 and TRBJ1-2, the full variable domain is DSGVTQTPKHLITATGQRVTLRCSPRSGDLSVYWYQQSLDQGLQFLIQYYNGEERAKGNILERFSAQQFPDLHSELNLSSLELGDSALYFCASSPRATGVVYGYTFGSGTRLTVV.

This clone was counted only a few times. CDR3 sequence reads: CASSHSDRSSNYGYTF. The CDR3 DNA follows: TGCGCCAGCAGCCACTCGGACAGAAGCTCTAACTATGGCTACACCTTC. The chain employs TRBV4-1 and TRBJ1-2, with a weak D call TRBD1 (6 bases). This CDR3 is 16 amino acids long. The V gene lost 3 bases and the J gene lost 0 bases, with 14 bases spanning the gap. Germline CDR1 MGHRA, CDR2 YSYEKL.

The V and J genes are TRBV9 and TRBJ1-4; unclear D gene. Germline V gene data show CDR1 as SGDLS and CDR2 as YYNGEE. V was cut by 2 bases and J by 8 bases, with 13 bases left in between. The CDR3 sequence is 14 residues long. For the CDR3, the DNA is TGTGCCAGCAGCGTGGGCACCTCCCCCGAAAAACTGTTTTTT. It specifies CASSVGTSPEKLFF.

V gene TRBV5-1 combines with J gene TRBJ2-6; 14 nucleotides line up with TRBD2. Trimming cost V 0 bases and J 0 bases; bases outside gene matches: 8. The CDR3 sequence is 21 residues long. Germline-derived CDR1 and CDR2 are SGHRS and YFSETQ. In DNA form, the CDR3 reads TGCGCCAGCAGCTTGGTTGGACTAGCGGGGGGCTCGAGCTCTGGGGCCAACGTCCTGACTTTC. Translation: CASSLVGLAGGSSSGANVLTF. Complete variable domain (other parts from reference TRBV5-1 and TRBJ2-6): KAGVTQTPRYLIKTRGQQVTLSCSPISGHRSVSWYQQTPGQGLQFLFEYFSETQRNKGNFPGRFSGRQFSNSRSEMNVSTLELGDSALYLCASSLVGLAGGSSSGANVLTFGAGSRLTVL.